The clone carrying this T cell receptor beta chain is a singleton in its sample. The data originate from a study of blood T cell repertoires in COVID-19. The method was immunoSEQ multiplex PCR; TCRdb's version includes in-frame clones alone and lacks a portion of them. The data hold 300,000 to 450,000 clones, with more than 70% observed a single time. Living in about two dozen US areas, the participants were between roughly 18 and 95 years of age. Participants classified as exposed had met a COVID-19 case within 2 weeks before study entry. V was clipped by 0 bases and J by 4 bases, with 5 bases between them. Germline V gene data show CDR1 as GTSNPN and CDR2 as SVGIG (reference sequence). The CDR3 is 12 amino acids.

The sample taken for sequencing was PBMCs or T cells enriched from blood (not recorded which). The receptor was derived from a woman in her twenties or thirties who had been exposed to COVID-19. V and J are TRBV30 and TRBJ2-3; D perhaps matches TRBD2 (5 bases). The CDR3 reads CAWSVLADTQYF. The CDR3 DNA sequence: TGTGCCTGGAGTGTACTAGCAGATACGCAGTATTTT.